The text below deals with one T cell receptor (beta chain). This clone's antigen is unknown. No per-base quality is available; no much larger clone lies one base away. Peripheral blood CD8+ and CD4+ T cells from healthy donors, Susac syndrome patients and multiple sclerosis patients were profiled using high-throughput TCR beta sequencing. Healthy donors were included as age- and sex-matched controls. Bulk CD8+ and CD4+ T cells were purified by magnetic negative isolation, whereas CD8+ TEMRA cells were enriched by FACS. Blood was drawn into EDTA tubes, processed within 24 hours, and PBMCs were isolated by density gradient centrifugation. PBMCs destined for TCR sequencing were cryopreserved in liquid nitrogen and later thawed in a 37 °C water bath. Purity of sorted or isolated CD4+, CD8+ and CD8+ TEMRA cells was at least 90%. Including cysteine and phenylalanine, the CDR3 has 18 amino acids. The sequence is cut down to CDR3 DNA, 54 bases in frame from base 1. Reading the germline V gene gives CDR1 SGHDT and CDR2 YYEEEE. From V the trimming removes 3 bases and from J it removes 6 bases, while the gene matches leave 15 bases of the junction unaccounted for.

The sample originates from a study of CD8 T cells in Susac syndrome (dated by TCRdb to between 2018 and 2020). About the investigation overall: Whether CD8+ T cell activation and differentiation in Susac syndrome was antigen driven was tested using repertoire sequencing. Clonality of the CD8+ T cell repertoire was compared between roughly eleven healthy donors, 14 Susac syndrome patients and roughly 16 multiple sclerosis patients.

RNA was extracted using the RNeasy kit, and about 0.45 to 1 microgram was reverse transcribed with random hexamers. TCR beta CDR3 regions were amplified with the immunoSEQ multiplex PCR assay covering 54 Vbeta and 13 Jbeta segments. PCR amplification bias was corrected by using a synthetic template baseline for primer optimization and computational correction. In the authors' own workflow: Reads were annotated to V, D and J genes according to IMGT and were analyzed with immunoSEQ Analyzer, with only productive sequences retained. To calculate clonality, Shannon entropy was normalized by log2 of the number of productive unique sequences and then subtracted from one. For each patient and control, public and private clones were evaluated within the 100 most prevalent clones. Susac-specific clones were defined as absent from healthy and MS cohorts, some 1,000 published viral clones and other ImmuneACCESS disease sequences. TCRdb handled the public reads itself, with Q25 trimming in fastp and clone calling in MiXCR, and kept productive beta chains. Records with the same CDR3 protein are collapsed into one entry carrying the most frequent genes and DNA. The V and J calls come from TCRdb's annotation, not from the publication. Counted in this sample were 50,000 to 65,000 distinct CDR3 sequences; approximately 94% of them appeared once. Nearly 0.2% of the sample is taken by the ten largest.

Results and caveats for the whole study, not just this receptor: The number of individuals in the TCR sequencing and HLA analysis was recognized as being relatively small.

This receptor chain uses TRBV5-6 and TRBJ2-1; TRBD2 agrees with 10 junctional bases. The TCR was taken from a human donor in good health. The sequenced sample consisted of CD8+ T cells from PBMCs. The DNA is TGTGCCAGCAGCTCCGCCCGAGGTAGCGGGGGGCCGGTCAATGAGCAGTTCTTC. It codes for CASSSARGSGGPVNEQFF.